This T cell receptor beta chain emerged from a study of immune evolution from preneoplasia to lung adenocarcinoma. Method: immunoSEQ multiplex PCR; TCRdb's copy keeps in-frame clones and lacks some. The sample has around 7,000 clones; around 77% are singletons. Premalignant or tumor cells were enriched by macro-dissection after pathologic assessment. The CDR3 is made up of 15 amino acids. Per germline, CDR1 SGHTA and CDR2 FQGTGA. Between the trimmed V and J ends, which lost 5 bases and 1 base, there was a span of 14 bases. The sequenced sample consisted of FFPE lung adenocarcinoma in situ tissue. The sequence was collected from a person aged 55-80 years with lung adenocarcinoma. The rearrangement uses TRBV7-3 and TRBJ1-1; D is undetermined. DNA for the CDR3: TGTGCCAGCAGCCGGCGGGCAGGAGAGAACACTGAAGCTTTCTTT. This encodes CASSRRAGENTEAFF.